Below, 10 T cell receptor beta chains from the same sample are listed, as sequenced in a study of T cells in women clearing cervical HPV infection. Sequencing used immunoSEQ multiplex PCR; TCRdb keeps in-frame clones, though not all of them. The listing contains roughly 19,000 clones. The sequencing input was blood buffy coat. The origin of the receptors is a woman between 18 and 70 years old with a cervical HPV16 infection that either progressed to CIN3+ or cleared (not recorded which).

Turning to this clone: The read finishes 3 residues shy of the CDR3 end, and the germline J gene is used to complete it. This rearrangement joins TRBV6-2 or TRBV6-3 to TRBJ1-4, with D maybe TRBD1 (5 bases). CDR1 and CDR2 (germline): MNHEY, SVGEGT. The CDR3 runs to 16 residues. CDR3 region: CASLWTASSGANVLFF. The sequenced CDR3 bases are TGTGCCAGCCTTTGGACCGCGAGCTCTGGGGCCAACGTA.

A note on this clone: The read ends 3 residues shy of where the CDR3 ends; the end is completed using the germline J gene. The rearrangement links TRBV5-8 to TRBJ2-3, with 11 bases that match TRBD2. The V segment lost 1 base and the J segment 5 bases; nucleotides outside the gene matches: 0. The CDR3 is made up of 14 amino acids. Germline V gene lookup returns CDR1 SGHTS and CDR2 YDEGEE. The sequenced part of the CDR3 DNA is TGTGCCAGCAGCTTGCTAGCGGGAGGAGATACG. Translating it yields CASSLLAGGDT. The whole CDR3 protein is CASSLLAGGDTQYF. Variable domain in full (rest from reference TRBV5-8 and TRBJ2-3): EAGVTQSPTHLIKTRGQQATLRCSPISGHTSVYWYQQALGLGLQFLLWYDEGEERNRGNFPPRFSGRQFPNYSSELNVNALELEDSALYLCASSLLAGGDTQYFGPGTRLTVL.

As for this clone: The read comes to an end 3 residues before the CDR3 does, leaving the germline J gene to fill in the end. This rearrangement joins TRBV20-1 to TRBJ1-6; 7 bases map to TRBD1. With 7 bases clipped from V and 0 bases from J, the junction kept 9 bases outside the gene matches. This CDR3 is built from 16 residues. Germline lookup yields CDR1 DFQATT and CDR2 SNEGSKA (reference sequence). The sequenced CDR3 bases are TGCAGTGTAAAGACAGGGACTAGCTCCTATAATTCACCC. Protein: CSVKTGTSSYNSP. The whole CDR3 region reads CSVKTGTSSYNSPLHF.

As for this clone: Coverage ceases 3 residues before the CDR3 finishes, and the germline J gene fills in the end. The rearrangement joins TRBV11-2 to TRBJ2-1; D gene unclear. CDR1 is SGHAT and CDR2 is FQNNGV in the germline V gene. The CDR3 extends over 14 amino acids. The V end lost 5 bases, the J end lost 3 bases, and 11 bases lay between the germline ends. The DNA read from the CDR3 is TGTGCCAGCAGCCCAACTACTTACTACAATGAG. The encoded protein is CASSPTTYYNE. The entire CDR3 protein is CASSPTTYYNEQFF.

About this clone itself: The CDR3 end lies 3 residues beyond the end of the read and is filled in from the germline J gene. This chain connects TRBV28 to TRBJ2-4; 10 nucleotides match TRBD2. The CDR3 consists of 17 residues. V shed 2 bases and J 3 bases; nucleotides not matched to a gene: 7. Germline V gene sequence: CDR1 MDHEN, CDR2 SYDVKM. CDR3 sequence reads: CASSLTLAGGSKNIQYF. Incomplete CDR3 DNA: TGTGCCAGCAGTTTAACCTTAGCGGGAGGAAGCAAAAACATT.

Regarding this clone: The read ends 3 residues early relative to the CDR3; the germline J gene fills the gap. The chain joins TRBV19 to TRBJ1-1; 7 nucleotides match TRBD1. CDR1 and CDR2 (germline): LNHDA, SQIVND (reference sequence). Trimming removed 5 bases from V and 7 bases from J; junction bases left unmatched: 7. CDR3 length: 13 amino acids. This chain's CDR3 is CASSFHRDSEAFF. The CDR3 bases that were read are TGTGCCAGTAGTTTCCACCGGGACAGTGAA.

Note on this clone: Sequencing ends 3 residues short of the CDR3 end; the germline J gene provides the rest. This sequence joins TRBV6-2 or TRBV6-3 and TRBJ2-2; D ambiguous. Germline V CDR1 and CDR2: MNHEY, SVGEGT. V was clipped by 7 bases and J by 0 bases, with 15 bases between them. CDR3 length: 16 residues. The CDR3 spells CASIPEVISNTGELFF. CDR3 DNA (partial): TGTGCCAGCATCCCCGAGGTAATCTCGAACACCGGGGAG.

With respect to this clone: One junction end disagrees with the germline gene, perhaps due to a read error. The CDR3 end lies 3 residues beyond the end of the read and is filled in from the germline J gene. The chain is built from TRBV4-2 and TRBJ2-5; 7 bases line up with TRBD1. CDR3 length: 15 amino acids. Germline values: CDR1 LGHNA, CDR2 YNFKEQ. The DNA read from the CDR3 is TGCGCCAGCACCTCCCACAGGGGACAACAAGAGACC. It encodes CASTSHRGQQET. The full CDR3 is CASTSHRGQQETQYF.

As concerns this clone: From the germline J gene comes the end of the CDR3, since the read stops 3 residues before it. The gene calls are TRBV20-1 and TRBJ1-1; 8 bases align to TRBD1. The CDR3 spans 13 residues. In germline, CDR1 is DFQATT, CDR2 SNEGSKA (reference sequence). V lost 5 bases to trimming and J lost 4 bases; unmatched junction nucleotides: 6. The CDR3 bases that were read are TGCAGTGCTTACGACAGGGGAAGCACTGAA. Translated: CSAYDRGSTE. The entire CDR3 protein is CSAYDRGSTEAFF.

Regarding this clone: From the germline J gene comes the end of the CDR3, since the read stops 3 residues before it. The rearrangement links TRBV7-8 to TRBJ2-7; the D is unclear. Trimming shortened V by 2 bases and J by 6 bases, and 8 bases separated the two germline ends. The CDR3 covers 12 residues. Germline CDR1 SGHVS, CDR2 FQNEAQ. The sequenced CDR3 bases are TGTGCCAGCAGCTTACCTCTATCCGAG. Its protein is CASSLPLSE. The full CDR3 reads CASSLPLSEQYF. Using reference TRBV7-8 and TRBJ2-7 for the parts outside the CDR3, the full variable domain is GAGVSQSPRYKVAKRGQDVALRCDPISGHVSLFWYQQALGQGPEFLTYFQNEAQLDKSGLPSDRFFAERPEGSVSTLKIQRTQQEDSAVYLCASSLPLSEQYFGPGTRLTVT.